What follows describes a single T cell receptor (beta chain). Germline V gives CDR1 SQVTM, CDR2 ANQGSEA. The CDR3 length is 12 residues. The germline V and J ends were trimmed by 4 bases and 2 bases, with 8 bases remaining between them. The data derive from a study of CD8+CD57+ T cells in acquired aplastic anemia. An expansion of CD8+CD57+ cells by flow cytometry had been shown in patients chosen for sequencing. Genomic DNA templated the TCR beta VDJ and CDR3 profiling. TCRdb used MiXCR to reprocess the reads, holding one entry per CDR3 protein. The data show 150,000 or so distinct CDR3 sequences, 48% seen once.

The sequence was collected from a human donor with aplastic anemia. Sequenced input: sorted CD4+, CD8+, or CD8+CD57+ T cells (not recorded which) from PBMCs. The V and J genes are TRBV29-1 and TRBJ2-5, with a weak D call TRBD1 (5 bases). The DNA of the CDR3 is TGCAGCGTTGGACAGCTTCAAGAGACCCAGTACTTC. Translated, it gives CSVGQLQETQYF.